Included here is one TCR beta chain sequence, with context. Its antigen remains unknown. Here immunoSEQ multiplex PCR was the method, and the copy in TCRdb shows in-frame clones only, minus some. Of 30,000 to 40,000 clones in the sample, 85% to 95% were seen once. This sample is part of a study of cytomegalovirus exposure and HLA in healthy donors. Study-level results: Associated with cytomegalovirus, according to the listing, were 170 or so TCR beta chains. Most sequenced TCRs were rare (though some public TCRs occurred in many donors).

The specimen was PBMCs. The clonotype originates from a man aged 18 to 30 in good health and CMV-seronegative.

The DNA of the CDR3 is TGTGCCAGCAGCCTGACAGGGGTCGGCGAGACCCAGTACTTC. This codes for CASSLTGVGETQYF. This chain links TRBV6-1 with TRBJ2-5; 8 nucleotides agree with TRBD1. Germline V gene sequence: CDR1 MNHNS, CDR2 SASEGT. The ends lost 6 bases at V and 5 bases at J; junction bases unmatched: 8. The CDR3 sequence is 14 residues long.